The rows below give T cell receptor beta chains drawn from one sample of a study of CD8+ T cells in alopecia areata. Using immunoSEQ multiplex PCR, the repertoire was profiled, and TCRdb retains in-frame clones only, with some absent. This sample yields under 250,000 clones, of which more than 55% are seen a single time; under 5% belongs to the top ten. Sequences were obtained from CD8+ T cells sorted from blood. All receptors derive from a human donor in good health. Each CDR3 is given with its conserved first and last residue. The order of the fields is clone size, D gene, V gene, J gene, CDR3 DNA, CDR3 protein. The D gene is left open where the match is weak. Clone size is not always given. Where it is, it says once, few, many or a class for expanded clones.

>few|-|TRBV19|TRBJ1-5
TGTGCCAGTAGTATAGAGCAGGGCCGTAGCAATCAGCCCCAGCATTTT
CASSIEQGRSNQPQHF
>-|-|TRBV29-1|TRBJ1-1
TGCAGCGCCCCGGATCCCACTGAAGCTTTCTTT
CSAPDPTEAFF
>few|-|TRBV19|TRBJ2-1
TGTGCCAGTAGTAAGGGTCCCTACAATGAGCAGTTCTTC
CASSKGPYNEQFF
>-|-|TRBV27|TRBJ1-5
TGTGCCAGCAGTTTGTCGGGGCTGAGCAATCAGCCCCAGCATTTT
CASSLSGLSNQPQHF
>few|TRBD2|TRBV7-9|TRBJ2-1
TGTGCCAGCGGGGCGGGGACTAGCGGGGGAAAAATCTACAATGAGCAGTTCTTC
CASGAGTSGGKIYNEQFF
>-|TRBD1|TRBV29-1|TRBJ1-1
TGCAGTGTCAGGACAGGGAACACTGAAGCTTTCTTT
CSVRTGNTEAFF
>-|TRBD1|TRBV7-9|TRBJ1-2
TGTGCCAGCAGCTTGACAGGGGAAGGCTACACCTTC
CASSLTGEGYTF
>-|-|TRBV10-1|TRBJ2-1
TGCGCCAGCAGTGACAGGGCTCCTGAGCAGTTCTTC
CASSDRAPEQFF
>-|TRBD2|TRBV29-1|TRBJ2-1
TGCAGCGTTGACGCGGGCGGACTAGCGTCCTACAATGAGCAGTTCTTC
CSVDAGGLASYNEQFF
>-|-|TRBV27|TRBJ2-7
TGTGCCAGCAGCCCTTCACTCCCTTACGAGCAGTACTTC
CASSPSLPYEQYF
>-|-|TRBV2|TRBJ2-3
TGTGCCAGCAGCGACCCGATGGCCGATACGCAGTATTTT
CASSDPMADTQYF
>few|-|TRBV7-9|TRBJ1-2
TGTGCCAGCACCAACGGAGGGGGCTACACCTTC
CASTNGGGYTF
>-|-|TRBV29-1|TRBJ2-2
TGCAGCGTTGAATTATACGGGGAGCTGTTTTTT
CSVELYGELFF
>-|-|TRBV15|TRBJ1-1
TGTGCCACCAGCAGAGGTCCAGCCGATAACCGAGCTTTCTTT
CATSRGPADNRAFF
>-|-|TRBV4-1|TRBJ2-5
TGCGCCAGCAGTCCCGGGGAAGAGACCCAGTACTTC
CASSPGEETQYF
>-|TRBD1|TRBV30|TRBJ2-2
TGTGCCTGGAGTACAGGGGTGAACACCGGGGAGCTGTTTTTT
CAWSTGVNTGELFF
>-|TRBD2|TRBV4-1|TRBJ2-2
TGCGCCAGCAGCCATGTGACTAGCGGGGATACCGGGGAGCTGTTTTTT
CASSHVTSGDTGELFF
>-|-|TRBV27|TRBJ1-1
TGTGCCAGCAGTTTGGGTCGGTGGGGCACTGAAGCTTTCTTT
CASSLGRWGTEAFF
>-|-|TRBV4-1|TRBJ2-7
TGCGCCAGCAGCCAAGTCGACCGGAGCTCCTACGAGCAGTACTTC
CASSQVDRSSYEQYF
>-|-|TRBV4-1|TRBJ1-6
TGCGCCAGCAGCCAAGAAGTAAATTCACCCCTCCACTTT
CASSQEVNSPLHF
>few|-|TRBV29-1|TRBJ1-2
TGCAGCGTCCTCCCCCAGAGGGACACCTATGGCTACACCTTC
CSVLPQRDTYGYTF
>-|TRBD1|TRBV29-1|TRBJ2-2
TGCAGCGTTGAAGATAGCGGGGACAGGGGCTACACCGGGGAGCTGTTTTTT
CSVEDSGDRGYTGELFF
>-|-|TRBV29-1|TRBJ2-3
TGCAGCGTTGAAGGTAGTGCAGATACGCAGTATTTT
CSVEGSADTQYF
>few|-|TRBV6-5|TRBJ1-1
TGTGCCAGCAGTCTCTTTGAACGGGCTGAAGCTTTCTTT
CASSLFERAEAFF
>-|-|TRBV5-6|TRBJ1-5
TGTGCCAGCAGCTCCTCGACCCGAAATAGCAATCAGCCCCAGCATTTT
CASSSSTRNSNQPQHF
>-|-|TRBV29-1|TRBJ2-1
TGCAGCGTTGATGGCAGGGGACGTGTAGATGAGCAGTTCTTC
CSVDGRGRVDEQFF
>-|-|TRBV18|TRBJ1-5
TGTGCCAGCTCACCGACAGGATACTTTAGCAATCAGCCCCAGCATTTT
CASSPTGYFSNQPQHF
>once|-|TRBV2|TRBJ1-2
TGTGCCAGCAGTTCCGCCGACGCACGGTATGGCTACACCTTC
CASSSADARYGYTF
>-|-|TRBV4-1|TRBJ1-6
TGCGCCAGCAGCCCCGAACCCGGGGAGTATAATTCACCCCTCCACTTT
CASSPEPGEYNSPLHF
>-|-|TRBV6-5|TRBJ2-3
TGTGCCAGCAGTTACCAGATATCAGATACGCAGTATTTT
CASSYQISDTQYF
>-|-|TRBV6-5|TRBJ2-3
TGTGCCAGCAGTTACTCGGCAGACACAGATACGCAGTATTTT
CASSYSADTDTQYF
>-|-|TRBV4-1|TRBJ1-2
TGCGCCAGCACCCCAGGAAATGGCGGCTACACCTTC
CASTPGNGGYTF
>-|-|TRBV9|TRBJ2-1
TGTGCCAGCAGCGGAGCCGCGGACACCTACAATGAGCAGTTCTTC
CASSGAADTYNEQFF
>-|-|TRBV4-1|TRBJ2-7
TGCGCCAGCAGCCAAGGCCCCAGGTACGAGCAGTACTTC
CASSQGPRYEQYF
>-|-|TRBV5-1|TRBJ2-2
TGCGCCAGCAGCTTATGGGGGTTCGGGACGAACACCGGGGAGCTGTTTTTT
CASSLWGFGTNTGELFF
>once|TRBD1|TRBV5-6|TRBJ2-3
TGTGCCAGCAGCCCGGGACAGGGCGGTCCAGATACGCAGTATTTT
CASSPGQGGPDTQYF
>many|-|TRBV10-2|TRBJ2-4
TGCGCCACCTTAGACCCATCTGGCAAAAACATTCAGTACTTC
CATLDPSGKNIQYF
>few|TRBD2|TRBV19|TRBJ2-2
TGTGGGACTAGCCAGAACACCGGGGAGCTGTTTTTT
CGTSQNTGELFF
>few|-|TRBV29-1|TRBJ2-5
TGCAGCGTTGAAGACGGTTATCAAGAGACCCAGTACTTC
CSVEDGYQETQYF
>-|TRBD2|TRBV5-6|TRBJ2-1
TGTGCCAGCAGCCAACCTAGCGGGGGGGTCTTTTTCGAGCAGTTCTTC
CASSQPSGGVFFEQFF
>-|TRBD2|TRBV6-5|TRBJ2-3
TGTGCCAGCAGGCCGACTAGCGACACAGATACGCAGTATTTT
CASRPTSDTDTQYF
>-|-|TRBV13|TRBJ2-5
TGTGCCAGCAGCTTAGAGGAGACCCAGACCCAGTACTTC
CASSLEETQTQYF
>-|-|TRBV30|TRBJ2-1
TGTGCCTGGAGTGTAATGTTGGATGAGCAGTTCTTC
CAWSVMLDEQFF
>few|TRBD1|TRBV29-1|TRBJ1-2
TGCAGCGTTGTGATCCGGGACAGTAAAGGCTACACCTTC
CSVVIRDSKGYTF
>-|-|TRBV30|TRBJ1-2
TGTGCCTGGAGGGAGATGGACTACTACACCTTC
CAWREMDYYTF
>few|TRBD1|TRBV11-2|TRBJ1-2
TGTGCCAGCAGCTTAAGGACAGGGGGATTGATGGACACCTTC
CASSLRTGGLMDTF
>-|TRBD1|TRBV30|TRBJ2-1
TGTGCCTGGAGGGCCGGGACAGGGGAAAATGAGCAGTTCTTC
CAWRAGTGENEQFF
>once|-|TRBV15|TRBJ2-3
TGTGCCACCAGCAGAGATACGGCTAGCATGTATACGCAGTATTTT
CATSRDTASMYTQYF
>-|TRBD1|TRBV6-5|TRBJ2-5
TGTGCCAGCAGTGAGACAGGGGGAGGAGAGACCCAGTACTTC
CASSETGGGETQYF
>-|-|TRBV27|TRBJ1-2
TGTGCCAGCAGTTCGCAGGGCAATGGCTACACCTTC
CASSSQGNGYTF
>-|TRBD1|TRBV2|TRBJ2-1
TGTGCCAGCAGATCCGGGACAGGGTCCTACAATGAGCAGTTCTTC
CASRSGTGSYNEQFF
>-|TRBD2|TRBV5-4|TRBJ2-1
TGTGCCAGCAGCGGCAAGACTAGCGGGGGGGCAAATGAGCAGTTCTTC
CASSGKTSGGANEQFF
>-|-|TRBV27|TRBJ1-1
TGTGCCAGCAGTGGACAGCTGAACACTGAAGCTTTCTTT
CASSGQLNTEAFF